Listed below are T cell receptor beta chains from one sample, sequenced in a study of T cells in localized non-small cell lung cancer. The assay was immunoSEQ multiplex PCR, and TCRdb's table has in-frame clones only and misses some. The repertoire consists of over 25,000 clones, with less than 95% occurring once and the leading ten covering 1.1%. The sample was peripheral blood, taken before any cancer treatment. These receptors were collected from a woman aged 35 to 75 with stage I lung adenocarcinoma. Both conserved end residues are part of each CDR3. D genes are given only for firm matches. Clone size appears in some rows only: once, few, many, or a class for an expanded clone.

d_call | clone_size | j_call | v_call | cdr3_aa | cdr3_nt
NA | NA | TRBJ2-1 | TRBV21-1 | CASSKGGGPHNEQFF | TGTGCCAGCAGCAAAGGGGGAGGGCCCCACAATGAGCAGTTCTTC
NA | NA | TRBJ1-6 | TRBV9 | CASSPHGGGKDSPLHF | TGTGCCAGCAGCCCCCACGGGGGCGGAAAAGATTCACCCCTCCACTTT
TRBD2 | NA | TRBJ2-1 | TRBV5-1 | CASSPLTSGRNEQFF | TGTGCCAGCAGCCCTCTGACTAGCGGGAGAAATGAGCAGTTCTTC
NA | NA | TRBJ1-4 | TRBV7-9 | CASSLGVNREKLFF | TGTGCCAGCAGCTTAGGGGTAAATCGTGAAAAACTGTTTTTT
NA | NA | TRBJ2-2 | TRBV2 | CASSDHGKTGELFF | TGTGCCAGCAGTGATCACGGGAAGACCGGGGAGCTGTTTTTT
NA | once | TRBJ1-5 | TRBV7-2 | CASSSRSGADQPQHF | TGTGCCAGCAGCTCTAGGTCGGGGGCTGATCAGCCCCAGCATTTT
TRBD2 | once | TRBJ2-7 | TRBV4-1 | CASSLLAGTEPYEQYF | TGCGCCAGCAGCCTCCTAGCGGGGACGGAACCCTACGAGCAGTACTTC
NA | few | TRBJ1-3 | TRBV6-1 | CASSPRPHVGNTIYF | TGTGCCAGCAGCCCCCGGCCACATGTTGGAAACACCATATATTTT
TRBD2 | NA | TRBJ2-1 | TRBV6-4 | CASSPGLAANEQFF | TGTGCCAGCAGTCCCGGACTAGCGGCCAATGAGCAGTTCTTC
NA | NA | TRBJ2-5 | TRBV7-9 | CALSGTGRQETQYF | TGTGCATTGAGTGGAACAGGGCGGCAAGAGACCCAGTACTTC
NA | once | TRBJ1-1 | TRBV28 | CASQVRGTEAFF | TGTGCCAGCCAAGTCCGCGGCACTGAAGCTTTCTTT
NA | NA | TRBJ2-3 | TRBV19 | CASSPGRGLITSTDTQYF | TGTGCCAGTAGCCCTGGACGAGGCCTGATAACTAGCACAGATACGCAGTATTTT
TRBD1 | NA | TRBJ1-3 | TRBV5-6 | CASSGTTGGAGNTIYF | TGTGCCAGCAGCGGTACTACAGGGGGAGCTGGAAACACCATATATTTT
NA | NA | TRBJ1-5 | TRBV14 | CASSQGQGSNQPQHF | TGTGCCAGCAGCCAAGGGCAGGGTAGCAATCAGCCCCAGCATTTT
NA | NA | TRBJ2-5 | TRBV30 | CAWSPSTETQYF | TGTGCCTGGTCTCCCTCGACGGAGACCCAGTACTTC
TRBD2 | once | TRBJ2-7 | TRBV9 | CASSVAGAGSYEQYF | TGTGCCAGCAGCGTAGCCGGAGCGGGGTCCTACGAGCAGTACTTC
TRBD1 | NA | TRBJ1-2 | TRBV10-3 | CAISEWTGSGYTF | TGTGCCATCAGTGAGTGGACAGGATCGGGCTACACCTTC
TRBD1 | NA | TRBJ1-1 | TRBV7-9 | CASSLTGGNTEAFF | TGTGCCAGCAGCTTAACAGGGGGGAACACTGAAGCTTTCTTT
NA | NA | TRBJ1-2 | TRBV19 | CASSIGVSGYTF | TGTGCCAGTAGTATAGGGGTCTCTGGCTACACCTTC
NA | NA | TRBJ2-1 | TRBV18 | CASSPEGDGFF | TGTGCCAGCTCACCAGAGGGGGATGGGTTCTTC
NA | few | TRBJ2-3 | TRBV27 | CASAQTGPHTDTQYF | TGTGCCAGCGCACAAACCGGGCCCCACACAGATACGCAGTATTTT
TRBD1 | NA | TRBJ2-7 | TRBV30 | CAWSGQGAHEQYF | TGTGCCTGGAGTGGACAGGGGGCCCACGAGCAGTACTTC
TRBD1 | NA | TRBJ2-7 | TRBV5-1 | CASSRDRGGGSEQYF | TGCGCCAGCAGCCGAGACAGGGGTGGAGGCAGCGAGCAGTACTTC
NA | NA | TRBJ2-1 | TRBV7-2 | CASSSGLNYRVNEQFF | TGTGCCAGCAGCTCCGGTTTAAATTACAGGGTAAATGAGCAGTTCTTC
NA | NA | TRBJ2-2 | TRBV6-5 | CASSRPNTGELFF | TGTGCCAGCAGTCGCCCGAACACCGGGGAGCTGTTTTTT
TRBD1 | NA | TRBJ1-5 | TRBV18 | CASSEAGGSQPQHF | TGTGCCAGCTCGGAAGCAGGGGGCAGTCAGCCCCAGCATTTT
NA | NA | TRBJ1-5 | TRBV12-5 | CASGLGLTQPQHF | TGTGCTAGTGGTTTGGGGCTAACACAGCCCCAGCATTTT
NA | NA | TRBJ2-7 | TRBV28 | CASFTSDFYEQYF | TGTGCCAGCTTCACCTCGGACTTCTACGAGCAGTACTTT
NA | NA | TRBJ1-5 | TRBV10-3 | CAISKDSDNQPQHF | TGTGCCATCAGTAAAGACAGTGACAATCAGCCCCAGCATTTT
TRBD1 | NA | TRBJ1-5 | TRBV18 | CASSGRTGGNQPQHF | TGTGCCAGCTCAGGGCGAACAGGGGGGAACCAGCCCCAGCATTTT
NA | NA | TRBJ2-5 | TRBV30 | CAWNRGIQETQYF | TGTGCCTGGAATCGGGGGATTCAAGAGACCCAGTACTTC
NA | once | TRBJ1-1 | TRBV7-2 | CASSLAILGSEAFF | TGTGCCAGCAGCTTAGCTATCTTGGGCTCTGAAGCTTTCTTT
NA | NA | TRBJ1-2 | TRBV2 | CASSEAWAGDGYTF | TGTGCCAGCAGTGAAGCGTGGGCAGGTGATGGCTACACCTTC
TRBD2 | NA | TRBJ2-3 | TRBV7-9 | CASSFLAGGNTDTQYF | TGTGCCAGCAGCTTTCTGGCGGGAGGTAATACAGATACGCAGTATTTT
TRBD1 | NA | TRBJ1-2 | TRBV5-6 | CASSSTGDGYGYTF | TGTGCCAGCAGCTCAACAGGGGACGGCTATGGCTACACCTTC